The TCR beta chain described here comes from a study of blood T cells in healthy people across ages. V trimming: 3 bases; J trimming: 5 bases; junction bases outside the gene matches: 5. Looked up from germline, CDR1 is SQVTM and CDR2 is ANQGSEA. The CDR3 spans 14 residues. This clonotype was counted a few times. Its antigen is unidentified. Study-level results: Naive T cell percentage strongly correlated with TCR beta diversity. Relative to aged donors, long-lived donors carried more naive CD4+ cells and displayed higher diversity.

The use of a sample-barcoded 5' primer and a J-beta primer mix characterized a second PCR of about 7 to 12 cycles. Unique molecular identifiers of 12 random nucleotides labeled each cDNA. TCRdb passed the 5' RACE reads through MiXCR, listing each CDR3 protein once. The sample yields about 1,600,000 distinct CDR3 sequences, about 43% seen once. Researchers isolated at least 6 million PBMCs per sample. The gene calls are TRBV29-1 and TRBJ1-1; 11 bases map to TRBD1. The TCR originated in a woman younger than 35 in good health. The sequenced sample consisted of blood. CDR3 region: CSVELGTGGTEAFF. CDR3 DNA sequence: TGCAGCGTTGAGCTCGGGACAGGGGGAACTGAAGCTTTCTTT.